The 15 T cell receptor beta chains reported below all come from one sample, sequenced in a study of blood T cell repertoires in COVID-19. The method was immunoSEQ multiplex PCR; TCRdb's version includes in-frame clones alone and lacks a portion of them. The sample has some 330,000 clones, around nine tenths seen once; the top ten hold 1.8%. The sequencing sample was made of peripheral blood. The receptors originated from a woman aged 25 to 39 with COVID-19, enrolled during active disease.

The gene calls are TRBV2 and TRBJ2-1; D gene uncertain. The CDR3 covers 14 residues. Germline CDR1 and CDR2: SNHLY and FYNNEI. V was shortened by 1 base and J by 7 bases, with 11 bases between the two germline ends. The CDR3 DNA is TGTGCCAGCAGTGAAGGTGTTCCGAGGAATGAGCAGTTCTTC. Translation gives CASSEGVPRNEQFF.

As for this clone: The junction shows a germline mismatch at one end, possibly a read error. The CDR3 spells CASSPDSNNEQFF. As DNA, the CDR3 is TGTGCTAGCAGCCCGGACAGTAACAATGAGCAGTTCTTC. The chain is built from TRBV7-7 and TRBJ2-1; tentative D call: TRBD1 (6 bases). The CDR3 consists of 13 residues. Germline CDR1 SSHAT, CDR2 FNYEAQ (reference sequence).

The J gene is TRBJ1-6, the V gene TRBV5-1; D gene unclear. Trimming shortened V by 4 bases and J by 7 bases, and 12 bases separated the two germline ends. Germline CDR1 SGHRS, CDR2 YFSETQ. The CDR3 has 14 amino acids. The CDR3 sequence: CASSLSISNSPLHF. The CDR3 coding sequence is TGCGCCAGCAGCCTCTCCATAAGCAATTCACCCCTCCACTTT.

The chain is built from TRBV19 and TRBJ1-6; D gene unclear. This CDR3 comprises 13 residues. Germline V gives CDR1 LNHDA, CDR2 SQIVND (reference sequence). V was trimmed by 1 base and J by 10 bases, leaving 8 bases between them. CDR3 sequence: CASSIGGASPLHF. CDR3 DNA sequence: TGTGCCAGTAGTATAGGAGGCGCCTCACCCCTCCACTTT.

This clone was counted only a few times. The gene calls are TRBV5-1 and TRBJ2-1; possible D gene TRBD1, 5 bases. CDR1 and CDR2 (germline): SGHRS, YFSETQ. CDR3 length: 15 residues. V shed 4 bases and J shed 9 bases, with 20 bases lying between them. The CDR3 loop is CASSEQSSATGEQFF. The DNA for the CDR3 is TGCGCCAGCAGCGAGCAATCCTCCGCCACAGGTGAGCAGTTCTTC.

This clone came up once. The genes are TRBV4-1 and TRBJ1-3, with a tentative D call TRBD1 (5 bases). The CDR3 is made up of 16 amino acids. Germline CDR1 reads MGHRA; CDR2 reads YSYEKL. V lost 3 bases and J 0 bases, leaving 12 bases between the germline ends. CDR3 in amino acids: CASSQMIRASGNTIYF. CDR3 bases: TGCGCCAGCAGCCAGATGATCAGGGCCTCTGGAAACACCATATATTTT.

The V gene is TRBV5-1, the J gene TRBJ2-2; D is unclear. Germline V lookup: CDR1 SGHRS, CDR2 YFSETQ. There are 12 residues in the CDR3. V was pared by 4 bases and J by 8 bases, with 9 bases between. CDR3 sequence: CASSPGAGELFF. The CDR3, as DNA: TGCGCCAGCAGCCCGGGTGCTGGGGAGCTGTTTTTT.

DNA of the CDR3: TGTGCCAGCAGCTTATGGGCAGGCCGGGAGGAGACCCAGTACTTC. Protein product: CASSLWAGREETQYF. This sequence joins TRBV11-2 and TRBJ2-5, with D perhaps matching TRBD2 (6 bases). CDR3 length: 15 residues. Per germline, CDR1 SGHAT and CDR2 FQNNGV. The V and J ends lost 2 bases and 5 bases respectively, with 15 bases between them. Complete variable domain (other parts from reference TRBV11-2 and TRBJ2-5): EAGVAQSPRYKIIEKRQSVAFWCNPISGHATLYWYQQILGQGPKLLIQFQNNGVVDDSQLPKDRFSAERLKGVDSTLKIQPAKLEDSAVYLCASSLWAGREETQYFGPGTRLLVL.

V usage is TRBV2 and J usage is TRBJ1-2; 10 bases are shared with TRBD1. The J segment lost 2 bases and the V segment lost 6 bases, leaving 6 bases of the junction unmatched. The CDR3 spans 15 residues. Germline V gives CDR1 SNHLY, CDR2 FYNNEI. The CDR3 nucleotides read TGTGCCAGCAGACAACCGGGACAGGGGAACTATGGCTACACCTTC. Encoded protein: CASRQPGQGNYGYTF. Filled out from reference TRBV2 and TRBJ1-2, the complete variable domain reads EPEVTQTPSHQVTQMGQEVILRCVPISNHLYFYWYRQILGQKVEFLVSFYNNEISEKSEIFDDQFSVERPDGSNFTLKIRSTKLEDSAMYFCASRQPGQGNYGYTFGSGTRLTVV.

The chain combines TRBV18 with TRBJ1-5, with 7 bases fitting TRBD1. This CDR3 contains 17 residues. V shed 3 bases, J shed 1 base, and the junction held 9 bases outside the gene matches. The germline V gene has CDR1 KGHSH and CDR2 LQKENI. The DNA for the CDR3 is TGTGCCAGCTCACCGGCAGGGACAGTGGGGAGCAATCAGCCCCAGCATTTT. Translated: CASSPAGTVGSNQPQHF.

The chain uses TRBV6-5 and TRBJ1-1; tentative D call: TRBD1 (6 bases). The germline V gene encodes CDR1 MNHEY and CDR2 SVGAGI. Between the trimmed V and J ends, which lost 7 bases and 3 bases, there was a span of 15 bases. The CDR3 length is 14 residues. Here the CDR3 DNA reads TGTGCCAGCACCCGAGGTCAGGGGTACACTGAAGCTTTCTTT. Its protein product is CASTRGQGYTEAFF.

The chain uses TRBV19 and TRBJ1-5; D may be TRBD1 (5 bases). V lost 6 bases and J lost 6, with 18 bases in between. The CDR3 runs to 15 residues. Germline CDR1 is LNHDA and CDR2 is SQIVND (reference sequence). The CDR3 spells CASSPDKGRFQPQHF. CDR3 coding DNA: TGTGCCAGTAGCCCGGACAAGGGGAGGTTTCAGCCCCAGCATTTT.

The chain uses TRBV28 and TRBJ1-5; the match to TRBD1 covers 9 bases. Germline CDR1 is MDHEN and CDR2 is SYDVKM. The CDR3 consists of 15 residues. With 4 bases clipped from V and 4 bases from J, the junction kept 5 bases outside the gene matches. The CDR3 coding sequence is TGTGCCAGCAGTTATGCCGGGACAGGGAATCAGCCCCAGCATTTT. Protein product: CASSYAGTGNQPQHF.

Here the CDR3 reads CASRPTSGGRVGTQYF. In DNA, the CDR3 is TGTGCCAGCAGGCCAACTAGCGGGGGGAGGGTCGGGACCCAGTACTTC. The rearrangement joins TRBV6-6 to TRBJ2-5; 12 bases agree with TRBD2. The CDR3 sequence is 16 residues long. Germline assignment: CDR1 MNHNY and CDR2 SVGAGI (reference sequence). After removal of 6 bases from V and 7 bases from J, the junction contained 12 bases not matched to a gene.

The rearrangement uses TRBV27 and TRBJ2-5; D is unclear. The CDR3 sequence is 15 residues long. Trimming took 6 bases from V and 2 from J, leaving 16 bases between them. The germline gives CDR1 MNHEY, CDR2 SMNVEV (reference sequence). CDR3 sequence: CASSPYKNSQETQYF. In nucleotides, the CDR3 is TGTGCCAGCAGCCCTTATAAGAACAGTCAAGAGACCCAGTACTTC.